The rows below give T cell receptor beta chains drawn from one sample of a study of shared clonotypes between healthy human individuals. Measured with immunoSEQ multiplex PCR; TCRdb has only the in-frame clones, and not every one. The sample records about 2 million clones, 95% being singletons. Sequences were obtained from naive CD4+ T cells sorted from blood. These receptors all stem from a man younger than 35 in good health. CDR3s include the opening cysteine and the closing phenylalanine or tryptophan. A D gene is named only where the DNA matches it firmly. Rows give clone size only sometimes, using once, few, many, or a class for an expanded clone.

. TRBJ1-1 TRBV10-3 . CAISVGEGDTEAFF TGTGCCATCAGTGTAGGGGAGGGTGACACTGAAGCTTTCTTT
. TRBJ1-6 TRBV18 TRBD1 CASSPLRTGDSPLHF TGTGCCAGCTCACCACTCCGGACAGGGGATTCACCCCTCCACTTT
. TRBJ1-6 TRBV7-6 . CASSLALKGPGTGRSPLHF TGTGCCAGCAGCTTAGCGCTAAAGGGTCCGGGCACAGGAAGATCACCCCTCCACTTT
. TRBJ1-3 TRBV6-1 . CASFLVSGAGNTIYF TGTGCCAGCTTTTTGGTTTCAGGGGCGGGAAACACCATATATTTT
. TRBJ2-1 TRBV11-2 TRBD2 CASSGAGAIEQFF TGTGCCAGCAGCGGGGCGGGAGCTATTGAGCAGTTCTTC
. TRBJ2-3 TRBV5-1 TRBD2 CASSDRGGADTQYF TGCGCCAGCAGTGATCGGGGGGGCGCAGATACGCAGTATTTT
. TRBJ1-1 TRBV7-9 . CASSLAVTTEAFF TGTGCCAGCAGCTTAGCCGTGACGACTGAAGCTTTCTTT
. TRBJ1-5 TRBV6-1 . CASSFGDSNQPQHF TGTGCCAGCAGTTTCGGAGATAGCAATCAGCCCCAGCATTTT
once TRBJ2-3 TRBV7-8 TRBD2 CASSPYRGAGGSDTQYF TGTGCCAGCAGCCCATACCGTGGAGCGGGAGGATCTGATACGCAGTATTTT
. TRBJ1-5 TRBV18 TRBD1 CASSPTGGGNQPQHF TGTGCCAGCTCACCGACAGGGGGAGGCAATCAGCCCCAGCATTTT
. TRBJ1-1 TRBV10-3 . CATHDLPQELNTEAFF TGTGCCACCCACGACCTTCCACAGGAATTGAACACTGAAGCTTTCTTT
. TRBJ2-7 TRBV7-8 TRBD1 CASSHGQGQHEQYF TGTGCCAGCAGCCACGGACAGGGCCAGCACGAGCAGTACTTC
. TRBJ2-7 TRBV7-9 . CASSTRPSRNEQYF TGTGCCAGCAGCACTCGCCCATCTCGGAACGAGCAGTACTTC
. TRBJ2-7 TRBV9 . CASSVDAGSAYEQYF TGTGCCAGCAGCGTAGACGCAGGGTCGGCCTACGAGCAGTACTTC
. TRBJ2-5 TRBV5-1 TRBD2 CASSLGLAGAQYF TGCGCCAGCAGCTTGGGCCTAGCGGGAGCCCAGTACTTC
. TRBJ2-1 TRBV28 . CASSVWTGGGDEQFF TGTGCCAGCAGCGTTTGGACAGGCGGGGGAGATGAGCAGTTCTTC
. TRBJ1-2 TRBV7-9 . CASSPVKTRGLYGYTF TGTGCCAGCAGCCCAGTAAAAACCCGGGGATTATATGGCTACACCTTC
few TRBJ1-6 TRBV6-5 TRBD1 CASSYSRTGGNSPLHF TGTGCCAGCAGTTACTCGCGGACAGGGGGTAATTCACCCCTCCACTTT
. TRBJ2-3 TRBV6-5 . CASSYSVASTDTQYF TGTGCCAGCAGTTACTCGGTAGCTAGCACAGATACGCAGTATTTT